This T cell receptor beta chain was obtained from a study of blood T cell repertoires in COVID-19. Only in-frame clones appear in the TCRdb table, and some are missing; sequencing was by immunoSEQ multiplex PCR. The table includes just under 150,000 clones, 70% to 90% detected once. The CDR3 consists of 14 residues. Trimming shortened V by 11 bases and J by 0 bases, and 15 bases separated the two germline ends. CDR1 SNHLY and CDR2 FYNNEI come from the germline V gene. Sequencing input: peripheral blood. The TCR was taken from a human donor with acute or convalescent COVID-19. The donor label of this sample is uncertain. J is TRBJ2-3 and V is TRBV2; D is perhaps TRBD1 (6 bases). The CDR3 nucleotides read TGTGCCGGCGCGGACAGAACAAGCACAGATACGCAGTATTTT. Its translation: CAGADRTSTDTQYF.